Each of the 10 T cell receptor beta chains below was sequenced from the same sample in a study of CD8 T cells in Susac syndrome. RNA in amounts of roughly 0.5 to 1 ug was reverse transcribed with random hexamers. TCRdb used MiXCR to reprocess the immunoSEQ multiplex PCR reads, holding one entry per CDR3 protein. Here the sample spans about 290,000 distinct CDR3 sequences, about 82% being singletons. The sequenced material came from CD8+ T cells from PBMCs. These receptors all stem from a human donor with multiple sclerosis.

The chain recombines TRBV19 with TRBJ2-7, with TRBD1 matching 7 bases. Unmatched junction bases numbered 12, after V lost 8 bases and J lost 2 bases. Germline V CDR1 and CDR2: LNHDA, SQIVND (reference sequence). The CDR3 extends over 15 amino acids. The CDR3 sequence: CASGVTGLGTYEQYF. The CDR3 nucleotides are TGTGCCAGTGGAGTGACAGGGCTCGGTACCTACGAGCAGTACTTC.

The chain combines TRBV18 with TRBJ2-1; 10 bases fit TRBD2. V gave up 2 bases and J gave up 5 bases; unmatched junction bases: 6. The CDR3 spans 16 residues. CDR1 and CDR2 from the germline V gene are KGHSH and LQKENI. This chain's CDR3 is CASSPVTSGINNEQFF. CDR3 coding DNA: TGTGCCAGCTCACCAGTTACTAGCGGGATCAACAATGAGCAGTTCTTC.

This rearrangement joins TRBV6-2 or TRBV6-3 to TRBJ1-1; D is undetermined. In germline, CDR1 is MNHEY, CDR2 SVGEGT. The CDR3 extends over 14 amino acids. Trimming took 7 bases from V and 3 from J, leaving 15 bases between them. Written as DNA, the CDR3 is TGTGCCAGCACCAAACCAGCTGGGGACACTGAAGCTTTCTTT. This translates into CASTKPAGDTEAFF.

CDR3 protein: CSARPGRNVYEQYF. The CDR3 DNA reads TGCAGTGCTAGACCCGGGAGAAACGTCTACGAGCAGTACTTC. The rearrangement links TRBV20-1 to TRBJ2-7, with TRBD2 as a possible D gene (6 bases). Trimming pared 2 bases from V and 3 bases from J, leaving 14 bases between. Per germline, CDR1 DFQATT and CDR2 SNEGSKA (reference sequence). The CDR3 totals 14 residues.

The chain links TRBV20-1 to TRBJ2-7; 7 bases fit TRBD1. Germline loops: CDR1 DFQATT, CDR2 SNEGSKA (reference sequence). This CDR3 spans 16 amino acids. The trim removed 5 bases at V and 5 bases at J, leaving 18 bases unmatched. CDR3 nucleotides: TGCAGTGCTCCGCTTCCGGTGGCGACAGGGCTACACGAGCAGTACTTC. It specifies CSAPLPVATGLHEQYF.

The J gene is TRBJ2-5, the V gene TRBV15; D may correspond to TRBD1 or TRBD2 (6 bases each). The length of the CDR3 is 17 residues. Germline V gene sequence: CDR1 LNHNV, CDR2 YYDKDF (reference sequence). V lost 0 bases to trimming and J lost 5 bases, with 19 bases between them. In nucleotides, the CDR3 is TGTGCCACCAGCAGAGATAAGGGGGGCGTATGGGAGGAGACCCAGTACTTC. The encoded protein is CATSRDKGGVWEETQYF.

The rearrangement joins TRBV28 to TRBJ2-5, with D tentatively TRBD1 (6 bases). The V end was cut by 7 bases, the J end by 2 bases, with 14 bases between. CDR3 size: 14 residues. Germline CDR1 and CDR2: MDHEN and SYDVKM. The CDR3 is CASIDMTGQETQYF. The DNA for the CDR3 is TGTGCCAGCATCGATATGACAGGTCAAGAGACCCAGTACTTC.

This clonotype was seen a handful of times. V gene TRBV27 combines with J gene TRBJ2-5, with TRBD1 as a possible D gene (6 bases). CDR3 size: 15 residues. From germline, CDR1 is MNHEY and CDR2 SMNVEV (reference sequence). Trimming stripped 5 bases from V and 1 base from J, with 14 bases between. CDR3 region: CASSTTGHSQETQYF. CDR3 DNA sequence: TGTGCCAGCAGTACTACAGGGCACAGCCAAGAGACCCAGTACTTC.

DNA of the CDR3: TGTGCCAGTAGTATTAGGGGCGACTGGAACAATGAGCAGTTCTTC. Its translation: CASSIRGDWNNEQFF. The J gene is TRBJ2-1, the V gene TRBV19; tentative D call: TRBD1 (5 bases). Germline V gene lookup returns CDR1 LNHDA and CDR2 SQIVND (reference sequence). The CDR3 contains 15 residues. V was clipped by 3 bases and J by 5 bases, with 14 bases between them.

The rearrangement uses TRBV15 and TRBJ2-3, with D possibly being TRBD2 (6 bases). Trimming removed 0 bases at V and 2 bases at J, with 15 bases between. In germline, CDR1 is LNHNV, CDR2 YYDKDF (reference sequence). The CDR3 is made up of 17 amino acids. CDR3 nucleotide sequence: TGTGCCACCAGCAGAGATTGGGGACTCGGATTCACAGATACGCAGTATTTT. Translated, it gives CATSRDWGLGFTDTQYF. Looking up the rest from reference TRBV15 and TRBJ2-3 gives the full variable domain: DAMVIQNPRYQVTQFGKPVTLSCSQTLNHNVMYWYQQKSSQAPKLLFHYYDKDFNNEADTPDNFQSRRPNTSFCFLDIRSPGLGDTAMYLCATSRDWGLGFTDTQYFGPGTRLTVL.